Included here is one T cell receptor (beta chain) sequence, with context. This sample was included in a study of blood T cell repertoires in COVID-19. Study information: Acute-phase and convalescent COVID-19 samples originated in the United States, Italy and Spain. The analysed material was cDNA or gDNA that came from T cells, B-cell-depleted T cells, or PBMCs.

TCRdb keeps only in-frame clones here, not all; method: immunoSEQ multiplex PCR. The repertoire holds about 170,000 clones, approximately 79% seen once, with around 7% in the top ten. Germline values: CDR1 SNHLY, CDR2 FYNNEI. The CDR3 totals 17 residues. V shed 0 bases and J 5 bases; nucleotides not matched to a gene: 11. The sequencing sample was made of peripheral blood. This receptor was obtained from a woman between 40 and 55 years old with COVID-19, enrolled during active disease. This sequence joins TRBV2 and TRBJ2-5, with 8 positions matching TRBD2. CDR3 in amino acids: CASSEALRGGLLETQYF. For the CDR3, the DNA is TGTGCCAGCAGTGAAGCGCTTCGGGGGGGGTTGTTGGAGACCCAGTACTTC.